These T cell receptor beta chains were read from a single sample in a study of OX40 agonist ivuxolimab in advanced cancers. Profiling relied on immunoSEQ multiplex PCR, and the TCRdb table lists in-frame clones only, not all of them. The sample includes around 29,000 clones, approximately 93% of them seen just once. Here the sequenced sample was CD4+ or CD8+ T cells sorted from blood, taken in a trial of the OX40 agonist ivuxolimab. The receptors come from an adult with an advanced solid tumor such as melanoma, head and neck, liver or kidney cancer. Both conserved end residues are trimmed from each CDR3.

V: TRBV19; J: TRBJ2-3; CDR3: ASSMGARSYTDTQY
V: TRBV27; J: TRBJ2-7; CDR3: ASPWGELGLAGAYEQY
V: TRBV27; J: TRBJ1-5; CDR3: ASSFGAGGNQPQH
V: TRBV7-9; J: TRBJ1-4; CDR3: ASSAMGDPNEKLF
V: TRBV7-9; J: TRBJ2-5; CDR3: ASSLGTVETQY
V: TRBV6-5; J: TRBJ1-5; CDR3: ASSSRHSGNQPQH
V: TRBV13; J: TRBJ2-3; CDR3: ASSPIGGVTDTQY
V: TRBV4-1; J: TRBJ1-2; CDR3: ASSPVTDSGLYGYT
V: TRBV28; J: TRBJ1-4; CDR3: ASRNHRTGNNEKLF
V: TRBV11-2; J: TRBJ2-7; CDR3: ASSLGQPYEQY
V: TRBV10-2; J: TRBJ2-7; CDR3: ASRDSYEQY
V: TRBV11-2; J: TRBJ2-5; CDR3: ASSTGWLAGETQY
V: TRBV9; J: TRBJ1-1; CDR3: ASSARTGANTEAF
V: TRBV10-3; J: TRBJ1-2; CDR3: AIRADRNYGYT
V: TRBV30; J: TRBJ2-5; CDR3: AWSSETQY
V: TRBV4-1; J: TRBJ1-3; CDR3: ASSPSGRSSGNTIY
V: TRBV7-6; J: TRBJ2-3; CDR3: ASSLMQGADTQY
V: TRBV9; J: TRBJ2-7; CDR3: ASSVGGTGTYEQY
V: TRBV30; J: TRBJ2-7; CDR3: AWSPAFEQY
V: TRBV5-6; J: TRBJ2-1; CDR3: ASSLGAGGKFKF
V: TRBV14; J: TRBJ2-1; CDR3: ASSQGWGGDSYNEQF
V: TRBV6-1; J: TRBJ1-3; CDR3: ASSKRTGEGNTIY
V: TRBV7-9; J: TRBJ2-7; CDR3: ASSPRDSYHEQY
V: TRBV5-1; J: TRBJ1-1; CDR3: ASSPLGENTEAF
V: TRBV4-1; J: TRBJ1-6; CDR3: ASSQDLTFRNSPLH
V: TRBV27; J: TRBJ2-3; CDR3: ASSHRAGVKFVDTQY
V: TRBV14; J: TRBJ2-2; CDR3: ASSMTANTGELF
V: TRBV7-9; J: TRBJ2-7; CDR3: ASSLAWDGSYEQY
V: TRBV19; J: TRBJ2-7; CDR3: ASSIRGSLQGGDYEQY
V: TRBV29-1; J: TRBJ2-1; CDR3: SVEGLLGDEQF
V: TRBV7-3; J: TRBJ2-1; CDR3: ASSSYDRLYNEQF
V: TRBV9; J: TRBJ2-7; CDR3: ASSVDTGLNEQY
V: TRBV15; J: TRBJ2-1; CDR3: ATSLDSYNEQF
V: TRBV19; J: TRBJ2-3; CDR3: ASSIQDTQY
V: TRBV6-6; J: TRBJ2-3; CDR3: ASSLTDTQY
V: TRBV18; J: TRBJ1-1; CDR3: ASSPEVTEAF
V: TRBV6-1; J: TRBJ1-5; CDR3: ASRRGSSAQH
V: TRBV9; J: TRBJ1-5; CDR3: ASSVGTGNQPQH
V: TRBV27; J: TRBJ1-4; CDR3: ASTYDGRTNEKLF
V: TRBV10-2; J: TRBJ1-5; CDR3: ASKDGPGQPQH
V: TRBV10-2; J: TRBJ2-7; CDR3: ASSEGRYEQY
V: TRBV27; J: TRBJ1-5; CDR3: ASSLSGFGNQPQH
V: TRBV27; J: TRBJ1-6; CDR3: ASTPTGRGSYNSPLH
V: TRBV5-1; J: TRBJ1-2; CDR3: ASSLGAGSAYGYT
V: TRBV7-6; J: TRBJ2-4; CDR3: ASSLPGGDAKNIQY
V: TRBV2; J: TRBJ2-7; CDR3: AVTGVSYEQY
V: TRBV19; J: TRBJ1-5; CDR3: ASSISTRTNQPQH
V: TRBV4-1; J: TRBJ2-2; CDR3: ASSLHGASGNTGELF
V: TRBV11-3; J: TRBJ2-1; CDR3: ASSLAHGLAGNNEQF
V: TRBV30; J: TRBJ2-2; CDR3: AWSLETGPFGTGELF